These T cell receptor beta chains were read from a single sample in a study of human T cells and chemical hapten exposure. TCRdb re-called the RACE reads through MiXCR, storing one row per CDR3 protein. Among a few hundred thousand distinct CDR3 sequences listed, about 6% were seen once. The material was whole blood, obtained in connection with sensitization to the hapten diphenylcyclopropenone (DPC). The source is a woman in her late teens or twenties with alopecia areata. Some clones in this sample may be carry-over from other donors' samples. The CDR3 runs from the conserved cysteine through the conserved F or W. D genes are given only for firm matches. A row's size may be missing; if present it is once, few, many or a size class.

CASSQEAGNRTALLNTEAFF | TGCGCCAGCAGCCAGGAGGCAGGCAATCGGACAGCACTCTTGAACACTGAAGCTTTCTTT | . | TRBJ1-1 | TRBV4-3 | few
CASSSPTGGYGYTF | TGTGCCAGCAGCTCACCGACAGGGGGCTATGGCTACACCTTC | TRBD1 | TRBJ1-2 | TRBV11-2 | .
CASSLTRTGTQSGYTF | TGTGCCAGCAGCTTAACCAGGACAGGGACCCAGAGTGGCTACACCTTC | TRBD1 | TRBJ1-2 | TRBV27 | many
CASSSQSGTSGHNEQFF | TGTGCCAGCAGTTCTCAGTCCGGGACTAGCGGGCACAATGAGCAGTTCTTC | TRBD2 | TRBJ2-1 | TRBV7-9 | few
CASSFTGDGGYTF | TGCGCCAGCAGCTTTACAGGGGACGGAGGCTACACCTTC | TRBD1 | TRBJ1-2 | TRBV5-1 | many
CASSLSGGALSYNEQFF | TGTGCCAGCAGCTTAAGCGGGGGGGCACTCTCCTACAATGAGCAGTTCTTC | TRBD2 | TRBJ2-1 | TRBV5-8 | .
CASSQNESPLHF | TGTGCCAGCAGCCAAAACGAGTCACCCCTCCACTTT | . | TRBJ1-6 | TRBV3-1 | many
CASNQGDTNTGELFF | TGTGCCAGCAACCAAGGCGACACCAACACCGGGGAGCTGTTTTTT | . | TRBJ2-2 | TRBV7-2 | .
CASSLRDRAWNEQFF | TGTGCCAGCAGCCTTAGGGACAGGGCTTGGAATGAGCAGTTCTTC | TRBD1 | TRBJ2-1 | TRBV5-4 | .
CSARPARQGRRGYTF | TGCAGTGCACGTCCCGCCCGACAGGGACGACGAGGCTACACCTTC | TRBD1 | TRBJ1-2 | TRBV20-1 | many
CASSAGQGAGGDEQYF | TGCGCCAGCAGCGCGGGACAGGGGGCAGGAGGTGACGAGCAGTACTTC | TRBD1 | TRBJ2-7 | TRBV5-1 | few